This T cell receptor (beta chain) was profiled in a study of blood T cell repertoires in COVID-19. On the study more broadly: There were acute and convalescent COVID-19 samples, and they came from the United States, Italy and Spain. From T cells, B-cell-depleted T cells, or PBMCs came the material, which was cDNA or gDNA.

CDR1 and CDR2 from the germline V gene are MNHEY and SVGEGT. The CDR3 extends over 12 amino acids. V dropped 6 bases and J dropped 8; count of bases not matched to a gene: 4. Authors' data handling: Counts of nucleated cells, estimated from reference gene primer amplification, were obtained. Assay: immunoSEQ multiplex PCR; the TCRdb copy retains only in-frame clones and omits some. The V and J calls and clone size were taken over from that table, and D and trimming were inferred from the DNA. The sample gives a few hundred thousand clones, 80% to 90% of which show up once; 1.2% to 1.5% is in the top ten.

The chain recombines TRBV6-2 or TRBV6-3 with TRBJ2-1; 7 bases line up with TRBD1. The source of this sequence is a woman between 35 and 50 years old who had recovered from COVID-19. Sequencing was carried out using peripheral blood. In DNA, the CDR3 is TGTGCCAGCAGCCTCAGGGGGTATGAGCAGTTCTTC. Translation: CASSLRGYEQFF.